This TCR beta chain derives from a study of identical twins. Overall study results and limits: Possibly, invariant MAIT and iNKT cells partly confounded zero-insertion analyses.

V was trimmed by 5 bases and J by 0 bases, leaving 14 bases between them. Germline V lookup: CDR1 SGHTA, CDR2 FQGNSA. The CDR3 is 15 amino acids. Concerning this clonotype: Its antigen is as yet unknown.

TCRdb ran MiXCR on the 5' RACE reads and lists one entry per CDR3 protein. Among 1.5 million to 2 million distinct CDR3 sequences listed, about 32% were seen once. This TCR derives from a newborn girl in good health. Source material: cord blood. This chain links TRBV7-2 with TRBJ2-7, with a possible D match to TRBD1 (5 bases). The CDR3 is CASSMDISYSYEQYF. CDR3 nucleotides: TGTGCCAGCAGCATGGACATTTCTTACTCCTACGAGCAGTACTTC.